The rows below give T cell receptor beta chains drawn from one sample of a study of cytomegalovirus exposure and HLA in healthy donors. Clones were read by immunoSEQ multiplex PCR, and TCRdb kept only the in-frame ones, dropping some. The sample carries 99,000 or so clones, about 85% recorded once. The sample taken for sequencing was PBMCs. Receptors originate from a woman between 18 and 29 years old in good health and CMV-seropositive. Each CDR3 is given with its conserved first and last residue. The D gene is left open where the match is weak. The size field is filled for only some rows; it gives once, few, many or a size class.

V gene	D gene	J gene	clone size	CDR3 protein
TRBV28	TRBD1	TRBJ1-2	once	CASSSGQGYGYTF
TRBV19	TRBD2	TRBJ2-1	.	CASTPSGEVYNEQFF
TRBV6-1	TRBD2	TRBJ2-5	.	CASSEGGLGGRGETQYF
TRBV7-2	.	TRBJ2-7	.	CASSRPGSKQYF
TRBV2	.	TRBJ1-5	.	CASREQENQPQHF
TRBV13	.	TRBJ2-5	.	CASSLAGDGVGETQYF
TRBV5-6	.	TRBJ1-1	.	CASSHDSYMNTEAFF
TRBV11-3	TRBD1	TRBJ2-1	.	CASSFVGQGLYNEQFF
TRBV25-1	.	TRBJ1-1	.	CASSERGNTEAFF
TRBV18	TRBD2	TRBJ2-1	.	CASSPSPHGRHEQFF